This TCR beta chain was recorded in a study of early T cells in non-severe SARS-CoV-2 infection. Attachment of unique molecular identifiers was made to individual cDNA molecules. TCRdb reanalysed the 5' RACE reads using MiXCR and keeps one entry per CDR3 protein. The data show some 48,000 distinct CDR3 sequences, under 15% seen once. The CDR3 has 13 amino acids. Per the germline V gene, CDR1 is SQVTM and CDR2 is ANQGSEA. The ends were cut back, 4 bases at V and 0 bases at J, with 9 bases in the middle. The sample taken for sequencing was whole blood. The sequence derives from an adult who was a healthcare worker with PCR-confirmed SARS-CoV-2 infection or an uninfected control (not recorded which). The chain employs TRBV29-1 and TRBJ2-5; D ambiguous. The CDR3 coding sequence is TGCAGCGTTGTTCGGAACCACCAAGAGACCCAGTACTTC. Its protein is CSVVRNHQETQYF. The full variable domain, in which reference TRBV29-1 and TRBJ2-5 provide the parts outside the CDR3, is SAVISQKPSRDICQRGTSLTIQCQVDSQVTMMFWYRQQPGQSLTLIATANQGSEATYESGFVIDKFPISRPNLTFSTLTVSNMSPEDSSIYLCSVVRNHQETQYFGPGTRLLVL.